This T cell receptor (beta chain) emerged from a study of control samples from healthy donors and cancer patients. This clone was detected only a few times. Using immunoSEQ multiplex PCR, the repertoire was profiled, and TCRdb retains in-frame clones only, with some absent. The sample holds approximately 94,000 clones; around 83% are singletons and the top ten take 1.3%. The receptor comes from a woman aged 45-60 years in good health. The sequenced material came from blood.

The CDR3 sequence: CASSSALAGGTDTQYF. The CDR3 DNA reads as TGCGCCAGCAGCTCTGCACTAGCGGGGGGCACAGATACGCAGTATTTT. The V call is TRBV5-1, the J call TRBJ2-3, with 11 bases lining up with TRBD2. CDR3 length: 16 residues. Germline lookup yields CDR1 SGHRS and CDR2 YFSETQ. The V gene end was trimmed by 3 bases and the J gene end by 1 base; junction bases not matched to a gene: 4. Supplemented by reference TRBV5-1 and TRBJ2-3, the full variable domain reads KAGVTQTPRYLIKTRGQQVTLSCSPISGHRSVSWYQQTPGQGLQFLFEYFSETQRNKGNFPGRFSGRQFSNSRSEMNVSTLELGDSALYLCASSSALAGGTDTQYFGPGTRLTVL.